This T cell receptor beta chain is drawn from a study of blood T cell repertoires in COVID-19. As for the study in general: Acute and convalescent COVID-19 specimens originated in the United States, Italy and Spain. T cells, B-cell-depleted T cells, or PBMCs supplied cDNA or gDNA.

Trimming took 1 base from V and 9 from J, leaving 8 bases between them. CDR1 is DFQATT, CDR2 SNEGSKA, per germline (reference sequence). This CDR3 region has 11 residues. Original processing methods: Scientists estimated how many nucleated cells there were by amplifying reference gene primers. Sequencing was performed with immunoSEQ multiplex PCR; in TCRdb, only in-frame clones are kept and a portion is missing. The V and J calls and the clone size are those of that table, but D and trimming were determined from the DNA. Of about 240,000 clones listed, around 84% are singletons. This sequence was found in a woman in her 70s with active or convalescent COVID-19. V and J are TRBV20-1 and TRBJ2-3, with a tentative D call TRBD2 (5 bases). The sequencing input was peripheral blood. The CDR3 reads CSARVGETQYF. DNA of the CDR3: TGCAGTGCTAGAGTCGGGGAGACGCAGTATTTT.